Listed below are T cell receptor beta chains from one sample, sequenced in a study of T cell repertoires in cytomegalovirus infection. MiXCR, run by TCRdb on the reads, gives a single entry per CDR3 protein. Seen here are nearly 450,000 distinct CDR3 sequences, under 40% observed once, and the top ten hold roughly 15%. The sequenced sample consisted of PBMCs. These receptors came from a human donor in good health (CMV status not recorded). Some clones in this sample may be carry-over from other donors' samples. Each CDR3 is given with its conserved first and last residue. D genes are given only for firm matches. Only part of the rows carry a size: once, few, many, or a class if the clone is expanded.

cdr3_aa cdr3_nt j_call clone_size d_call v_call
CARSPRTGAEDVGELFF TGTGCCAGAAGTCCTCGGACGGGGGCCGAAGATGTCGGGGAGCTGTTTTTT TRBJ2-2 . . TRBV12-3/TRBV12-4
CSARADSFTQYF TGCAGTGCTAGAGCTGACAGTTTTACGCAGTATTTT TRBJ2-3 . . TRBV20-1
CASSSRMGTGDDYGYTF TGTGCCAGCAGCTCCCGGATGGGGACAGGAGATGACTATGGCTACACCTTC TRBJ1-2 many TRBD1 TRBV7-8
CASKQGTTGELFF TGTGCCAGCAAACAGGGGACCACCGGGGAGCTGTTTTTT TRBJ2-2 few TRBD1 TRBV11-2
CASRSGQGRRYPF TGTGCCAGCCGCTCAGGACAGGGTCGGCGCTACCCCTTC TRBJ1-2 . TRBD1 TRBV7-2
CASSQGSAGLHYGYTF TGCGCCAGCAGCCAAGGGTCGGCAGGTCTCCACTATGGCTACACCTTC TRBJ1-2 . . TRBV4-1
CASSYGQGRSYEQYF TGTGCCAGCAGTTACGGACAGGGACGGTCCTACGAGCAGTACTTC TRBJ2-7 few TRBD1 TRBV6-6
CSARPRDRGPYEQYF TGCAGTGCTAGACCCCGGGACAGGGGCCCCTACGAGCAGTACTTC TRBJ2-7 few TRBD1 TRBV20-1
CASSTDRESSYEQYF TGTGCCAGCAGCACCGACAGGGAGAGCTCCTACGAGCAGTACTTC TRBJ2-7 few TRBD1 TRBV5-6
CASSQTRDAGVGLGVNTEAFF TGTGCCAGCAGCCAAACACGAGATGCGGGTGTGGGGTTGGGGGTGAACACTGAAGCTTTCTTT TRBJ1-1 . . TRBV7-8
CASSPYNPTGINEKLFF TGTGCCAGCAGTCCGTACAATCCGACAGGGATTAATGAAAAACTGTTTTTT TRBJ1-4 few TRBD1 TRBV27
CASSQDPSGGAEGYNEQFF TGCGCCAGCAGCCAAGATCCTAGCGGGGGGGCCGAGGGCTACAATGAGCAGTTCTTC TRBJ2-1 . TRBD2 TRBV4-1
CASSQRSSGGAGTGELFF TGCGCCAGCAGCCAAAGGAGTAGCGGGGGGGCGGGTACCGGGGAGCTGTTTTTT TRBJ2-2 . TRBD2 TRBV4-1
CASSLAAGETQYF TGTGCCAGCAGCTTAGCCGCGGGAGAGACCCAGTACTTC TRBJ2-5 . . TRBV7-2
CASSHENGGALQTQYF TGTGCCAGCAGCCACGAAAACGGGGGGGCCCTGCAGACCCAGTACTTC TRBJ2-5 few TRBD2 TRBV5-3
CASSPTGLNQPQHF TGTGCCAGCAGTCCCACGGGACTCAATCAGCCCCAGCATTTT TRBJ1-5 many . TRBV6-6
CAWSEGTASGNTIYF TGTGCCTGGAGTGAAGGGACAGCCTCTGGAAACACCATATATTTT TRBJ1-3 . TRBD1 TRBV30
CSAARQGADYGYTF TGCAGTGCTGCCCGACAGGGGGCTGATTATGGCTACACCTTC TRBJ1-2 . TRBD1 TRBV20-1
CASSFLASGLIADTQYF TGTGCCAGCAGCTTTCTTGCTAGCGGGTTGATCGCAGATACGCAGTATTTT TRBJ2-3 . TRBD2 TRBV7-2
CASSLALLAATFQETQYF TGTGCCAGCAGCTTGGCGCTTCTAGCGGCCACCTTCCAAGAGACCCAGTACTTC TRBJ2-5 . TRBD2 TRBV5-8
CASSPILGAQGYTF TGTGCCAGCAGCCCCATCCTGGGGGCGCAGGGCTACACCTTC TRBJ1-2 . . TRBV12-3/TRBV12-4
CASSQIPSLLEQFF TGCGCCAGCAGCCAGATCCCTAGCCTCCTTGAGCAGTTCTTC TRBJ2-1 . . TRBV4-1
CASSLWQNQGGQPQHF TGTGCCAGCAGCTTGTGGCAGAACCAGGGGGGTCAGCCCCAGCATTTT TRBJ1-5 few TRBD1 TRBV5-6
CASSKGTTVEKLFF TGTGCCAGCAGCAAAGGGACAACTGTTGAAAAACTGTTTTTT TRBJ1-4 . . TRBV7-4
CASSRGGGDYYNSPLHF TGTGCCAGCAGCCGCGGGGGGGGGGATTACTATAATTCACCCCTCCACTTT TRBJ1-6 few . TRBV28
CASNQPSDGTPNEKMFF TGTGCCAGCAATCAACCGTCAGACGGGACACCCAATGAAAAAATGTTTTTT TRBJ1-4 . . TRBV7-6